The following is a T cell receptor (beta chain) sequence with its context. Its antigen is not identified. TCRdb's table, derived via immunoSEQ multiplex PCR, lists solely in-frame clones and lacks some. The repertoire has some 140,000 clones, around 89% of them found once; the top ten carry around 1.7%. This sample was taken from a study of T cells in localized non-small cell lung cancer. CDR3 size: 14 residues. Germline loops: CDR1 SEHNR, CDR2 FQNEAQ (reference sequence). V was pared by 7 bases and J by 5 bases, with 11 bases of the junction left unmatched. Notes on the study in general: Within adjacent lung there appeared a median roughly 60 of the top 100 tumor clones.

The material sequenced was peripheral blood, taken before any cancer treatment. This chain joins TRBV7-9 and TRBJ2-7; the match to TRBD1 covers 7 bases. This receptor was obtained from a female donor of 60 years or more with stage I lung adenocarcinoma. The CDR3 spells CASNKIQGTNEQYF. Written as DNA, the CDR3 is TGTGCCAGCAACAAGATACAGGGGACCAACGAGCAGTACTTC.